This TCR beta chain was sequenced in a study of post-analysis software for immune sequencing data. For the study at large: The patients showed relapsing-remitting, secondary progressive and progressive-relapsing multiple sclerosis courses. Study results and limitations: Compared with controls, patients had more of about 5 TRBV segments, including TRBV5-6, TRBV5-1 and TRBV20-1.

Researchers reported that TCR beta cDNA libraries carried unique molecular identifiers. MiXCR, run by TCRdb on the PCR reads, gives a single entry per CDR3 protein. The table lists roughly 430,000 distinct CDR3 sequences, about 39% of them singletons. Germline CDR1 is MNHEY and CDR2 is SMNVEV (reference sequence). The junction had 11 bases not matched to a gene; V was cut back by 6 bases and J by 3 bases. This CDR3 has 15 residues. With respect to this clonotype: Its antigen is unknown.

V is TRBV27 and J is TRBJ2-7, with 7 bases aligning to TRBD1. Sequencing was carried out using blood. The TCR originated in a girl aged 2 to 9 with multiple sclerosis. The chain's CDR3 is CASSHDRAADYEQYF. The DNA for the CDR3 is TGTGCCAGCAGCCACGACAGGGCGGCGGACTACGAGCAGTACTTC.